These 19 T cell receptor beta chains originate from one sample sequenced in a study of regulatory T cells in long-lasting Graves disease. Described time point: persistent/refractory GD, antithyroid drugs over 5 years with positive TRAb. Preparation of the TCR library used RNA extracted from PBMCs. TCR beta libraries were built with iRepertoire HTBI primers and Arm-PCR of CDR3 regions. Each CDR3 protein gets one entry after TCRdb re-called the multiplex PCR reads with MiXCR. The sample has roughly 300,000 distinct CDR3 sequences; around a fifth are singletons. The sequencing here drew on peripheral blood mononuclear cells (PBMCs), taken when the disease was refractory, from a patient treated with antithyroid drugs. The receptors derive from a female donor with Graves disease.

This clonotype appeared many times. The chain uses TRBV9 and TRBJ2-5, with 9 bases fitting TRBD2. Germline trimming cut 2 bases from V and 0 bases from J; bases unmatched to any gene: 8. Germline CDR1 is SGDLS and CDR2 is YYNGEE. The CDR3 extends over 17 amino acids. In DNA, the CDR3 is TGTGCCAGCAGCGTGGCTAGCGGGATTACGTACCAAGAGACCCAGTACTTC. It is translated as CASSVASGITYQETQYF.

The chain combines TRBV7-9 with TRBJ1-6, with TRBD1 as a possible D gene (5 bases). The V and J ends lost 1 base and 7 bases respectively, with 8 bases between them. The CDR3 loop spans 14 amino acids. Germline loops: CDR1 SEHNR, CDR2 FQNEAQ (reference sequence). CDR3 nucleotide sequence: TGTGCCAGCAGCTTAGGGGAGGGGAATTCACCCCTCCACTTT. Amino acid sequence: CASSLGEGNSPLHF.

This clonotype was detected many times. The chain combines TRBV28 with TRBJ1-2; 9 bases line up with TRBD1. The germline V gene encodes CDR1 MDHEN and CDR2 SYDVKM. Unmatched junction bases numbered 11, after V lost 6 bases and J lost 3 bases. This CDR3 has 16 residues. CDR3 protein: CASSRSGTGLYYGYTF. Here the CDR3 DNA reads TGTGCCAGCAGCCGCTCCGGGACAGGGCTATACTATGGCTACACCTTC.

This clonotype was found a few times. J is TRBJ2-7 and V is TRBV20-1; 8 bases map to TRBD1. Germline CDR1 is DFQATT and CDR2 is SNEGSKA (reference sequence). There are 14 residues in the CDR3. V lost 3 bases, J lost 0 bases, and 4 bases stayed unmatched. CDR3: CSASRQGFSYEQYF. The DNA for the CDR3 is TGCAGTGCTAGCCGACAGGGGTTCTCCTACGAGCAGTACTTC.

The rearrangement joins TRBV4-1 to TRBJ2-7; D gene unclear. Trimming shortened V by 0 bases and J by 3 bases, and 12 bases separated the two germline ends. The CDR3 sequence is 15 residues long. Germline-derived CDR1 and CDR2 are MGHRA and YSYEKL. The CDR3 region has the DNA TGCGCCAGCAGCCAAGATAGAGAACTATACTACGAGCAGTACTTC. Translating it yields CASSQDRELYYEQYF.

V is TRBV2 and J is TRBJ2-3; D could derive from TRBD1 or TRBD2 (6 bases each). The CDR3 runs to 13 residues. V dropped 8 bases and J dropped 3 bases, with 12 bases sitting between them. The germline V gene has CDR1 SNHLY and CDR2 FYNNEI. The CDR3, as DNA: TGTGCCAGCGGGGGGCGGGAAACAGATACGCAGTATTTT. It encodes CASGGRETDTQYF.

This clonotype was detected only a few times. Written as DNA, the CDR3 is TGCAGTGCTAGGTCCAGGGACACTGAAGCTTTCTTT. Encoded protein: CSARSRDTEAFF. The chain is built from TRBV20-1 and TRBJ1-1; D possibly corresponds to TRBD1 (5 bases). Germline V gene lookup returns CDR1 DFQATT and CDR2 SNEGSKA (reference sequence). Trimming took off 3 bases at V and 3 bases at J, with 8 bases between the two ends. CDR3 length equals 12 residues.

This clonotype was counted ten times or more. The chain combines TRBV25-1 with TRBJ1-6, with 9 bases matching TRBD1. The CDR3 sequence is 15 residues long. V lost 7 bases, J lost 9 bases, and 10 bases stayed unmatched. CDR1 and CDR2 (germline): MGHDK, SYGVNS. The CDR3 region is CASNRGQGVASPLHF. The CDR3 coding sequence is TGTGCCAGCAATCGGGGACAGGGAGTTGCTTCACCCCTCCACTTT.

This clonotype was detected many times. The gene calls are TRBV28 and TRBJ1-5; D is perhaps TRBD1 (5 bases). The CDR3 totals 16 residues. Trimming took 4 bases from V and 0 from J, leaving 13 bases between them. The germline CDR1 and CDR2 sequences are MDHEN and SYDVKM. CDR3 region: CASSSHGTYSNQPQHF. The CDR3 bases are TGTGCCAGCAGTTCCCACGGGACCTATAGCAATCAGCCCCAGCATTTT.

This clonotype was detected only a few times. The chain combines TRBV12-3 or TRBV12-4 with TRBJ2-7, with TRBD2 matching over 8 bases. The ends lost 3 bases at V and 7 bases at J; junction bases unmatched: 8. The length of the CDR3 is 14 residues. The CDR3 loop reads CASSFSLAAHEQYF. The DNA for the CDR3 is TGTGCCAGCAGTTTTTCACTAGCGGCCCATGAGCAGTACTTC.

This clonotype occurred a few times. CDR3 region: CASSFVSGNTEAFF. CDR3 bases: TGTGCCAGCAGTTTTGTATCGGGGAACACTGAAGCTTTCTTT. The gene calls are TRBV12-3 or TRBV12-4 and TRBJ1-1; no clear D gene. The CDR3 runs to 14 residues. Trimming removed 3 bases from V and 1 base from J, with 9 bases in between.

Turning to this clonotype: A single base separates this from a much larger clone, so it may be a read error. This rearrangement joins TRBV20-1 to TRBJ2-7; TRBD2 matches at 9 bases. This CDR3 has 14 residues. Germline CDR1 reads DFQATT; CDR2 reads SNEGSKA (reference sequence). The J segment lost 4 bases and the V segment lost 5 bases, leaving 9 bases of the junction unmatched. The CDR3 bases are TGCAGTGCTCTAGCGGGAAGGGACTGGTACGAGCAGTACTTC. Translation: CSALAGRDWYEQYF.

Many counts were recorded for this clonotype. This sequence joins TRBV7-8 and TRBJ1-6; TRBD1 agrees at 9 bases. The CDR3 contains 15 residues. The junction had 4 bases not matched to a gene; V was cut back by 1 base and J by 9 bases. CDR1 is SGHVS and CDR2 is FQNEAQ in the germline V gene. In DNA, the CDR3 is TGTGCCAGCAGCTTAGAGGACAGGGGAATTTCACCCCTCCACTTT. It encodes CASSLEDRGISPLHF.

There are a few counts of this clonotype. The genes are TRBV5-4 and TRBJ2-6; 11 positions agree with TRBD2. V dropped 0 bases and J dropped 0; count of bases not matched to a gene: 2. The CDR3 loop spans 18 amino acids. Germline-derived CDR1 and CDR2 are SGHNT and YYREEE (reference sequence). The CDR3 spells CASSLELAGVSGANVLTF. DNA of the CDR3: TGTGCCAGCAGCTTGGAACTAGCGGGGGTCTCTGGGGCCAACGTCCTGACTTTC.

This clonotype appeared many times. V usage is TRBV15 and J usage is TRBJ2-5; D ambiguous. Germline V gives CDR1 LNHNV, CDR2 YYDKDF (reference sequence). The CDR3 extends over 14 amino acids. V lost 0 bases to trimming and J lost 4 bases, with 9 bases between them. The DNA for the CDR3 is TGTGCCACCAGCAGAGATTTGGCAGCAGAGACCCAGTACTTC. It is translated as CATSRDLAAETQYF.

J is TRBJ1-5 and V is TRBV27; 7 bases fit TRBD1. This CDR3 has 16 amino acids. The V gene end was trimmed by 5 bases and the J gene end by 5 bases; junction bases not matched to a gene: 12. CDR1 and CDR2 (germline): MNHEY, SMNVEV (reference sequence). As DNA, the CDR3 is TGTGCCAGCAGTCCCCTATCCGACAGGGTTTATCAGCCCCAGCATTTT. This encodes CASSPLSDRVYQPQHF.

This clonotype was detected only a few times. The gene calls are TRBV4-1 and TRBJ1-1; D is ambiguous. The CDR3 runs 14 residues. The germline CDR1 and CDR2 sequences are MGHRA and YSYEKL. V lost 0 bases to trimming and J lost 1 base, with 6 bases between them. In DNA form, the CDR3 reads TGCGCCAGCAGCCAAGAGAACAGGAACACTGAAGCTTTCTTT. Translated, it gives CASSQENRNTEAFF.

This clonotype was seen ten or more times. V and J are TRBV28 and TRBJ2-5; D unresolved. CDR1 and CDR2 from the germline V gene are MDHEN and SYDVKM. Trimming pared 4 bases from V and 5 bases from J, leaving 11 bases between. The CDR3 has 13 amino acids. This chain's CDR3 is CASSSPALETQYF. The CDR3 nucleotides are TGTGCCAGCAGTTCCCCGGCCCTTGAGACCCAGTACTTC. Looking up the rest from reference TRBV28 and TRBJ2-5 gives the full variable domain: DVKVTQSSRYLVKRTGEKVFLECVQDMDHENMFWYRQDPGLGLRLIYFSYDVKMKEKGDIPEGYSVSREKKERFSLILESASTNQTSMYLCASSSPALETQYFGPGTRLLVL.

About this clonotype itself: A much more abundant neighbour one base away suggests this may be a read error. The V and J genes are TRBV6-1 and TRBJ2-7, with 9 bases identical to TRBD2. The CDR3 loop spans 15 amino acids. V shed 6 bases and J 0 bases; nucleotides not matched to a gene: 6. Germline-derived CDR1 and CDR2 are MNHNS and SASEGT. In nucleotides, the CDR3 is TGTGCCAGCAGCGTACTAGCGGGCGGCTCCTACGAGCAGTACTTC. Its translation is CASSVLAGGSYEQYF.